This T cell receptor (beta chain) came from a study of blood T cell repertoires in COVID-19. Overall study: There were acute and convalescent COVID-19 samples, and they came from the United States, Italy and Spain. PBMCs, B-cell-depleted T cells, or T cells were the source of the cDNA or gDNA that made up the material.

In the original processing: Estimation of nucleated cell counts was performed using reference gene primer amplification. Produced via immunoSEQ multiplex PCR; TCRdb's table is partial and in-frame only. The V and J calls and clone size come from that table; D and trimming were worked out from the DNA. The sample carries 250,000 to 300,000 clones, over 80% recorded once. The CDR3 length is 14 residues. The V gene end was trimmed by 2 bases and the J gene end by 3 bases; junction bases not matched to a gene: 2. CDR1 is ENHRY and CDR2 is SYGVKD in the germline V gene. The specimen was peripheral blood. V is TRBV10-3 and J is TRBJ1-1, with TRBD1 matching over 8 bases. The sequence derives from a middle-aged woman who had recovered from COVID-19. The CDR3 sequence: CAISEPQGDTEAFF. CDR3 bases: TGTGCCATCAGTGAGCCACAGGGGGACACTGAAGCTTTCTTT.